This TCR beta chain originates from a study of cytomegalovirus exposure and HLA in healthy donors. Germline lookup yields CDR1 SEHNR and CDR2 FQNEAQ (reference sequence). Trimming pared 3 bases from V and 2 bases from J, leaving 4 bases between. The CDR3 has 12 amino acids. A multiplex PCR was run with 60 Vbeta primers and 13 Jbeta primers. Sequencing was performed with immunoSEQ multiplex PCR; in TCRdb, only in-frame clones are kept and a portion is missing. The sample records tens of thousands of clones, around 80% being singletons. On this clone: Its antigen is not identified.

Study-wide findings and caveats: Common viral pathogens (according to a later analysis) appeared linked to several of the most significant clusters. Later analysis showed most CMV-associated TCR beta chains appearing HLA-restricted. Accurate predictions that matched the HLA-A and HLA-B alleles of most subjects were reportedly made from TCR beta sequences.

Sequencing used PBMCs. The chain carries TRBV7-9 and TRBJ1-2; D gene unclear. The receptor comes from a man aged 30 to 45 in good health and CMV-seronegative. For the CDR3, the DNA is TGTGCCAGCAGCTTCGTAAACTATGGCTACACCTTC. Translating it yields CASSFVNYGYTF.